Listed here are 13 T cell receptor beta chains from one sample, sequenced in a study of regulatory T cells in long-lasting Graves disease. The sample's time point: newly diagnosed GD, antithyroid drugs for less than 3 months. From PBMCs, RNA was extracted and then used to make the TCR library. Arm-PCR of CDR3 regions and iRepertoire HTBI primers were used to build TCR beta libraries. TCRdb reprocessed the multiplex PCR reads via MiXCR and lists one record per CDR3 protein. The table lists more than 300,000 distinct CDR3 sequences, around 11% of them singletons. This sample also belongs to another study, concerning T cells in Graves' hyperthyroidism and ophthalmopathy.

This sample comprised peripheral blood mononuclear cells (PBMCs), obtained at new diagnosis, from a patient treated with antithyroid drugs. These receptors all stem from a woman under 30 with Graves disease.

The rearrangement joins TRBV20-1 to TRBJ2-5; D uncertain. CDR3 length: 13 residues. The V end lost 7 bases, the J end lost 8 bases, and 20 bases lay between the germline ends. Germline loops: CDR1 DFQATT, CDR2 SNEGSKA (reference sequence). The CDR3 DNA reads TGCAGTGTGAGGTCCGGTACTTATGGTACCCAGTACTTC. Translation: CSVRSGTYGTQYF.

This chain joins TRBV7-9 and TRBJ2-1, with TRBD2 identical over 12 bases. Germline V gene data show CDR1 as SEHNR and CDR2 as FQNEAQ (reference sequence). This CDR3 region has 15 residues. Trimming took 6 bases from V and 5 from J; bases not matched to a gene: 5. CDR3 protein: CASSPLAGGHNEQFF. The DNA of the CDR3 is TGTGCCAGCAGTCCCCTAGCGGGGGGGCACAATGAGCAGTTCTTC.

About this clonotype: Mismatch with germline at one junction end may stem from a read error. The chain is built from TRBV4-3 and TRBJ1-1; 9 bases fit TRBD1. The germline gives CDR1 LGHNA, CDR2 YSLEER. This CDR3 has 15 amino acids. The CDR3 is CAGSQDGGTGTEAFF. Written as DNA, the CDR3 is TGCGCCGGCAGCCAAGATGGGGGGACAGGGACTGAAGCTTTCTTT.

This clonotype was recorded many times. The CDR3 sequence is CATSDLIGDPITDTQYF. CDR3 bases: TGTGCCACCAGTGATTTAATCGGGGACCCCATCACAGATACGCAGTATTTT. The chain joins TRBV24-1 to TRBJ2-3; D may be TRBD1 or TRBD2 (5 bases each). CDR1 is KGHDR, CDR2 SFDVKD, per germline. Trimming left V 1 base short and J 2 bases short, with 15 bases between. The CDR3 runs 17 residues.

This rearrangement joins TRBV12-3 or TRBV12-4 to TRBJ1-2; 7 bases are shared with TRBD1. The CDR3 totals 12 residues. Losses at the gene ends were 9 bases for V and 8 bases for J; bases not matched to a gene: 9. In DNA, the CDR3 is TGTGCCAGTAAACAGGGGAAGGGAGGCTACACCTTC. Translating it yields CASKQGKGGYTF.

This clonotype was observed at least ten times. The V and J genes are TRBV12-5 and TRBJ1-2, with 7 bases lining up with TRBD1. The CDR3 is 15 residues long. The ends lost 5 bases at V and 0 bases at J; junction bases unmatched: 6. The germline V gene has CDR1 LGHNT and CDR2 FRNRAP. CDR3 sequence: CASGSWDRTNYGYTF. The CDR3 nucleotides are TGTGCTAGTGGTAGCTGGGACAGAACTAACTATGGCTACACCTTC.

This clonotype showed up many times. CDR3: CASSLTVGSGEQYV. The CDR3 DNA sequence: TGCGCCAGCAGCTTGACCGTGGGTTCGGGCGAGCAGTACGTC. This chain joins TRBV5-1 and TRBJ2-7; no definite D call. The CDR3 runs 14 residues. Germline CDR1 SGHRS, CDR2 YFSETQ. Trimming pared 1 base from V and 6 bases from J, leaving 14 bases between.

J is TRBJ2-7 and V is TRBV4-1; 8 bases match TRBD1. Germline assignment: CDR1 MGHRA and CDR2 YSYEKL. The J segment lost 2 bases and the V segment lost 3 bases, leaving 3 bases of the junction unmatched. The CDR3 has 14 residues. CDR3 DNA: TGCGCCAGCAGCCACCCGGGACAGGCCTACGAGCAGTACTTC. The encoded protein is CASSHPGQAYEQYF.

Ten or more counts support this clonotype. This chain's CDR3 is CASSLFAAYTDTQYF. DNA for the CDR3: TGTGCCAGCAGTTTGTTCGCGGCCTACACAGATACGCAGTATTTT. V gene TRBV28 combines with J gene TRBJ2-3; D is uncertain. The CDR3 runs to 15 residues. Trimming shortened V by 3 bases and J by 2 bases, and 12 bases separated the two germline ends. From germline, CDR1 is MDHEN and CDR2 SYDVKM.

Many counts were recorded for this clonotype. In DNA, the CDR3 is TGTGCCACCAGCATTGGCGGTACCGGGACTTCGACCTACACAGATACGCAGTATTTT. Protein product: CATSIGGTGTSTYTDTQYF. This sequence joins TRBV15 and TRBJ2-3, with D maybe TRBD2 (6 bases). V lost 4 bases, J lost 2 bases, and 25 bases lay in between. CDR1 and CDR2 (germline): LNHNV, YYDKDF (reference sequence). The CDR3 spans 19 residues.

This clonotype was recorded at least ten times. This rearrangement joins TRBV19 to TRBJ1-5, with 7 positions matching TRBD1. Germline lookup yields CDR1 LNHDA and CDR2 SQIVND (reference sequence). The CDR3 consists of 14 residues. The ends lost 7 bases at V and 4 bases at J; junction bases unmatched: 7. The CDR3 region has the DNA TGTGCCAGTACTATGGGACAGCTTAATCAGCCCCAGCATTTT. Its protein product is CASTMGQLNQPQHF.

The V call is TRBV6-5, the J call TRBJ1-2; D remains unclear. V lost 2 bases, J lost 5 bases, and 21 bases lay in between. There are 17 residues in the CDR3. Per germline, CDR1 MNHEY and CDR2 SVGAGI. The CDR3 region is CASSYLAGPRIWYGYTF. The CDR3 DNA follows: TGTGCCAGCAGTTACCTCGCTGGACCACGGATTTGGTATGGCTACACCTTC.

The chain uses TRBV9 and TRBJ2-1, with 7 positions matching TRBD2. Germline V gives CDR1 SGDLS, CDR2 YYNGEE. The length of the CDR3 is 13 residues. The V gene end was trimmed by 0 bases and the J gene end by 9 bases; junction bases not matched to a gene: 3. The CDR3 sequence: CASSVVWGGEQFF. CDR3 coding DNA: TGTGCCAGCAGCGTAGTATGGGGGGGTGAGCAGTTCTTC.